A selection of T cell receptor beta chains follows, all from one sample in a study of blood T cell repertoires in COVID-19. TCRdb's table, derived via immunoSEQ multiplex PCR, lists solely in-frame clones and lacks some. Of around 100,000 clones in the sample, under 90% are singletons; the top ten hold 24%. Sequencing input: peripheral blood. The receptors stem from a human donor in a cohort sampled during active COVID-19. The CDR3 runs from the conserved cysteine through the conserved F or W. Each record gives: V gene, D gene, clone size, J gene, CDR3 DNA, CDR3 protein. D genes are given only for firm matches. The listing skips clone size in some rows; elsewhere it reads once, few, many or a size class.

>TRBV6-2/TRBV6-3|-|-|TRBJ2-2
TGTGCCAGCAGTTACGCAGGGCCCGCACCGAACACCGGGGAGCTGTTTTTT
CASSYAGPAPNTGELFF
>TRBV6-2/TRBV6-3|-|-|TRBJ2-2
TGTGCCAGCAGCCCGGGAGAACTCACCGGGGAGCTGTTTTTT
CASSPGELTGELFF
>TRBV3-1/TRBV3-2|TRBD1|-|TRBJ1-1
TGTGCCAGCAGCCAAGATTGCGGGGACAGGGGTTCCCTCACTGAAGCTTTCTTT
CASSQDCGDRGSLTEAFF
>TRBV5-1|TRBD1|once|TRBJ2-1
TGCGCCAGCAGCCGTGGACAGGGGGCTTACAATGAGCAGTTCTTC
CASSRGQGAYNEQFF
>TRBV7-8|TRBD1|few|TRBJ1-2
TGTGCCAGCAGCTTAGTAGACAGGGCTTATGGCTACACCTTC
CASSLVDRAYGYTF
>TRBV7-9|-|-|TRBJ1-2
TGTGCCAGCAGCTTGTATATGCAACTGCAGGTTTTTGGCTACACCTTC
CASSLYMQLQVFGYTF
>TRBV24-1|-|-|TRBJ2-1
TGTGCCACCAGTGCAGGACTACTCTCCAATGAGCAGTTCTTC
CATSAGLLSNEQFF
>TRBV6-2/TRBV6-3|-|-|TRBJ1-2
TGTGCCAGCAGTTACATAGCTGTAACTAACTATGGCTACACCTTC
CASSYIAVTNYGYTF
>TRBV6-5|-|-|TRBJ2-5
TGTGCCAGCAGACTTCGGGAGCAAGAGACCCAGTACTTC
CASRLREQETQYF
>TRBV12-5|-|-|TRBJ1-5
TGTGCTAGTGGTTCGGACAGAAACAATCAGCCCCAGCATTTT
CASGSDRNNQPQHF
>TRBV7-2|TRBD1|-|TRBJ2-7
TGTGCCAGCAGCCGGAGTAGGGACAGCAACGAGCAGTACTTC
CASSRSRDSNEQYF
>TRBV7-9|-|-|TRBJ2-3
TGTGCCAGCAGCTTAGTGGGCGGCACAGATACGCAGTATTTT
CASSLVGGTDTQYF
>TRBV4-1|TRBD2|-|TRBJ2-1
TGCGCCAGCAATGGGGGGGGGAAACACAATGAGCAGTTCTTC
CASNGGGKHNEQFF
>TRBV29-1|TRBD1|-|TRBJ2-5
TGCAGCGCCAGACGAGGGGGCTTTCAGGAGACCCAGTACTTC
CSARRGGFQETQYF
>TRBV29-1|-|-|TRBJ2-2
TGCAGCGGTCGAGGGACACTCGCGAACACCGGGGAGCTGTTTTTT
CSGRGTLANTGELFF
>TRBV18|TRBD1|-|TRBJ2-5
TGTGCCAGCTCACCACAACAGGGGGGAGGAGAGACCCAGTACTTC
CASSPQQGGGETQYF
>TRBV6-5|TRBD2|-|TRBJ2-1
TGTGCCAGCACCCCCCCGGGCGGGGGGAATGAGCAGTTCTTC
CASTPPGGGNEQFF
>TRBV2|-|once|TRBJ2-1
TGTGCCAGCCGAACAGGGAGCTCCTACAATGAGCAGTTCTTC
CASRTGSSYNEQFF
>TRBV19|-|-|TRBJ2-7
TGTGCCAGTAGCGACCAGGCAGGCCCCTACGAGCAGTACTTC
CASSDQAGPYEQYF
>TRBV6-5|-|-|TRBJ1-5
TGTGCCAGCAGTTACTCGGGAGGGGTTAGCAATCAGCCCCAGCATTTT
CASSYSGGVSNQPQHF
>TRBV28|TRBD2|-|TRBJ2-3
TGTGCCAGCAGGACAGCAAGCGGGAGAGCAGATACGCAGTATTTT
CASRTASGRADTQYF
>TRBV6-6|-|-|TRBJ1-3
TGTGCCAGCAGTGACTTACAGAGCTCTGGAAACACCATATATTTT
CASSDLQSSGNTIYF
>TRBV19|TRBD1|-|TRBJ1-2
TGTGCCAGTAGTATAGGGGCCACAGGGGAAGCTATCCGCGGCTACACCTTC
CASSIGATGEAIRGYTF
>TRBV6-1|TRBD1|-|TRBJ1-5
TGTGCCAGCAGTGAACTATATGGACCGGGACAGGGGGTTGGCAATCAGCCCCAGCATTTT
CASSELYGPGQGVGNQPQHF
>TRBV5-8|TRBD1|few|TRBJ1-5
TGTGCCAGCAGCCCGACACTTACAGGGGGCACTCAGCCCCAGCATTTT
CASSPTLTGGTQPQHF
>TRBV19|-|-|TRBJ1-5
TGTGCCAGTAGTATTGAGGGATGGAATCAGCCCCAGCATTTT
CASSIEGWNQPQHF
>TRBV11-3|-|once|TRBJ2-1
TGTGCCAGCAGCTTAGCTGAGGGGGTGAATGAGCAGTTCTTC
CASSLAEGVNEQFF
>TRBV7-2|-|-|TRBJ2-3
TGTGCCAGCAGCTTAAGGTCTAGCGCCTACACAGATACGCAGTATTTT
CASSLRSSAYTDTQYF
>TRBV24-1|TRBD2|-|TRBJ2-7
TGTGCCACCAGTGATGCCCAACGAGGGCTAGCGGGAATCTACGAGCAGTACTTC
CATSDAQRGLAGIYEQYF
>TRBV25-1|TRBD1|-|TRBJ2-1
TGTGCCAGCAGTCCGGGCAGACAGGGGGCCCCCAATGAGCAGTTCTTC
CASSPGRQGAPNEQFF
>TRBV5-1|-|-|TRBJ1-1
TGCGCCAGCTGGCGGGGGGCTGAGAACACTGAAGCTTTCTTT
CASWRGAENTEAFF
>TRBV24-1|TRBD2|-|TRBJ2-3
TGTGCCACCAGTGATACTCGACTAGCGGGTGTCACAGATACGCAGTATTTT
CATSDTRLAGVTDTQYF
>TRBV18|TRBD2|-|TRBJ2-5
TGTGCCAGCTCACCCCAAGCGGGACGGGAGACCCAGTACTTC
CASSPQAGRETQYF
>TRBV5-1|TRBD2|-|TRBJ2-7
TGCGCCAGCAGCCTGGGGTCTAGCGGGAGGGACCCCTACGAGCAGTACTTC
CASSLGSSGRDPYEQYF
>TRBV7-3|-|-|TRBJ2-2
TGTGCCAGCAGCGCGGGACAGCGCACCGGGGAGCTGTTTTTT
CASSAGQRTGELFF